Sequencing of this T cell receptor (beta chain) was carried out in a study of OX40 agonist ivuxolimab in advanced cancers. Study-wide context: Across the patients, intravenous ivuxolimab was delivered every 2 weeks at 0.01 to 10 mg/kg.

V lost 8 bases to trimming and J lost 3 bases, with 16 bases between them. Germline V gives CDR1 SGDLS, CDR2 YYNGEE. This CDR3 contains 14 residues. Sequencing used immunoSEQ multiplex PCR; TCRdb keeps in-frame clones, though not all of them. The top ten hold over 45% of the sample, which has around 20,000 clones, about 90% seen once. The specimen was CD4+ or CD8+ T cells sorted from blood, collected in a trial of the OX40 agonist ivuxolimab. The chain employs TRBV9 and TRBJ2-3, with D perhaps being TRBD1 or TRBD2 (6 bases each). The receptor was derived from an adult with an advanced solid tumor such as melanoma, head and neck, liver or kidney cancer. In DNA form, the CDR3 reads TGTGCCAGTGCTGGGGGGCGCAGGACAGATACGCAGTATTTT. Translating it yields CASAGGRRTDTQYF.